These T cell receptor beta chains were read from a single sample in a study of T-cell reconstitution after alpha-beta-depleted transplantation in children. One entry per CDR3 protein, called by TCRdb with MiXCR from the PCR reads. The sample yields 640,000 or so distinct CDR3 sequences, 16% seen once. The source was PBMCs from the stem cell graft donor, collected from the stem cell graft. The receptors stem from a human donor who donated a stem cell graft to a child with acute myeloid leukemia. The CDR3 runs from the conserved cysteine through the conserved F or W. The D gene is left open where the match is weak. Only some rows state a clone size, as once, few, many or a class for expanded clones.

cdr3_nt cdr3_aa cdr3_length j_call d_call clone_size v_call
TGCAGTGTTCGGGGACACCTGAACACTGAAGCTTTCTTT CSVRGHLNTEAFF 13 TRBJ1-1 - many TRBV20-1
TGTGCCAGCAGCAAGGACCACGCTGGCGAGCAGTACTTC CASSKDHAGEQYF 13 TRBJ2-7 - many TRBV7-2
TGCAGTGCTAGAGATAAAAGCGGCAGCGGCACCGTATTTGGGACTGAAGCTTTCTTT CSARDKSGSGTVFGTEAFF 19 TRBJ1-1 - many TRBV20-1
TGTGCCAGCACCCAGATACCTTCTGGGGCCAACGTCCTGACTTTC CASTQIPSGANVLTF 15 TRBJ2-6 - few TRBV12-3/TRBV12-4
TGCGCCAGCAGGGGCGATTATGGGGACTACGAGCAGTACTTC CASRGDYGDYEQYF 14 TRBJ2-7 - - TRBV5-1
TGCGCCAGCAGCTGGTTGGTGGGCAGCCAAGAGACCCAGTACTTC CASSWLVGSQETQYF 15 TRBJ2-5 - few TRBV5-1
TGCAGTGCTAGAGATGTCCCAGGGTCCACAGATACGCAGTATTTT CSARDVPGSTDTQYF 15 TRBJ2-3 - - TRBV20-1
TGTGCCAGCAGTTACTCGATGACAGCCAAAAACATTCAGTACTTC CASSYSMTAKNIQYF 15 TRBJ2-4 - few TRBV6-5
TGCAGTGCTAGAGGCCGCGAGACCGGGACAGGGTCCACTGAAGCTTTCTTT CSARGRETGTGSTEAFF 17 TRBJ1-1 TRBD1 few TRBV20-1
TGCAGCGTTGAAGAGGGGAGCGAGCAGTACTTC CSVEEGSEQYF 11 TRBJ2-7 - many TRBV29-1
TGCAGTGCACGCCGGGACAGGGGGGAAAAACTGTTTTTT CSARRDRGEKLFF 13 TRBJ1-4 TRBD1 many TRBV20-1
TGCGCCAGCAGCCCTAACCTGGGGGAGTACAATGAGCAGTTCTTC CASSPNLGEYNEQFF 15 TRBJ2-1 - - TRBV4-1
TGTGCCAGCAGCCCACCGACTAGCGGGGGCAGCTCCTACAATGAGCAGTTCTTC CASSPPTSGGSSYNEQFF 18 TRBJ2-1 TRBD2 many TRBV11-1
TGTGCCAGCAGCGCCTTGGGGGGGACTAACCACGAGCAGTACTTC CASSALGGTNHEQYF 15 TRBJ2-7 TRBD2 few TRBV9
TGTGCCAGCAGCTACGACAGGGGAGGCACCGGGGAGCTGTTTTTT CASSYDRGGTGELFF 15 TRBJ2-2 TRBD1 many TRBV6-5
TGTGCCAGCAGCTCCCTAGCGATTGTGATCGGAGATACGCAGTATTTT CASSSLAIVIGDTQYF 16 TRBJ2-3 - once TRBV7-2
TGCGCCAGCAGCCAAGGAACAGCCGGAAACACCATATATTTT CASSQGTAGNTIYF 14 TRBJ1-3 - - TRBV4-3
TGTGCCAGCAGGGTGGGACAGGGGGCAACAGGAGAGCAGTACTTC CASRVGQGATGEQYF 15 TRBJ2-7 TRBD1 many TRBV6-1
TGCGCCAGCAGCTCGGACCGACAGGGACTGGAAGAGCAGTACTTC CASSSDRQGLEEQYF 15 TRBJ2-7 - - TRBV5-1
TGTGCCAGCAGCCTTGACCCCCGGTACACTGAAGCTTTCTTT CASSLDPRYTEAFF 14 TRBJ1-1 - - TRBV7-2
TGCAGTGCGGCGAGGGGGGGGAACACAGATACGCAGTATTTT CSAARGGNTDTQYF 14 TRBJ2-3 - once TRBV20-1
TGCAGCGTTTCCGACAGGGGTGGTCGGACTGAAGCTTTCTTT CSVSDRGGRTEAFF 14 TRBJ1-1 TRBD1 few TRBV29-1
TGTGCCAGCAGCTTGGTACATGGACAGGGGATCTATGGCTACACCTTC CASSLVHGQGIYGYTF 16 TRBJ1-2 TRBD1 many TRBV5-5
TGTGCCAGCAGCTTAACGGGCCGTGGGGAGACCCAGTACTTC CASSLTGRGETQYF 14 TRBJ2-5 - many TRBV5-1
TGTGCCAGCAGCTTGGTTGGGTCTCCAGATACGCAGTATTTT CASSLVGSPDTQYF 14 TRBJ2-3 - many TRBV5-6
TGTGCCAGCAGTACGACAATGGGGGAAAAACTGTTTTTT CASSTTMGEKLFF 13 TRBJ1-4 - many TRBV27
TGCAGTGCTAGAGATGCAGTTTGGGGGGACCCTCTGTGGTATGAGCAGTTCTTC CSARDAVWGDPLWYEQFF 18 TRBJ2-1 - many TRBV20-1
TGCGCCAGCAGCTTGGCCAAACGGAACACCGGGGAGCTGTTTTTT CASSLAKRNTGELFF 15 TRBJ2-2 - - TRBV5-1
TGCAGTGCTAAATCTGGGGGCCCTTACAATGAGCAGTTCTTC CSAKSGGPYNEQFF 14 TRBJ2-1 - many TRBV20-1
TGTGCCAGCAGCCCCGGACAGCCGCGCAATGAGCAGTTCTTC CASSPGQPRNEQFF 14 TRBJ2-1 - few TRBV12-3/TRBV12-4
TGCGCCAGCAGCCAAGACGGGTTTCAAGAGACCCAGTACTTC CASSQDGFQETQYF 14 TRBJ2-5 - few TRBV4-3
TGCAGTGCTCACGGGACTAGCGGGGCTAGCACAGATACGCAGTATTTT CSAHGTSGASTDTQYF 16 TRBJ2-3 TRBD2 many TRBV20-1
TGTGCCAGCAGCAACATGGTAGTGAGGAACACTGAAGCTTTCTTT CASSNMVVRNTEAFF 15 TRBJ1-1 - many TRBV7-2
TGCGCCAGCAGCTTCTACAGGGGCCCCTTCTACGAGCAGTACTTC CASSFYRGPFYEQYF 15 TRBJ2-7 TRBD1 - TRBV5-1
TGCAGTGCTACCCCGTATACCGCTGTGGCGGGGGAAACCCAAGAGACCCAGTACTTC CSATPYTAVAGETQETQYF 19 TRBJ2-5 TRBD2 many TRBV20-1
TGCAGTGCTCCCATAGGGAGCTCTGGAAACACCATATATTTT CSAPIGSSGNTIYF 14 TRBJ1-3 - many TRBV20-1
TGTGCCAGCAGTTATATGACTGAAGCTTTCTTT CASSYMTEAFF 11 TRBJ1-1 - many TRBV12-3/TRBV12-4
TGCAGCGTCGAACAGGGGGGGGACATTCAGTACTTC CSVEQGGDIQYF 12 TRBJ2-4 - many TRBV29-1
TGTGCCAGCAGCCAAGATTTGGCTGACCTCACAGATACGCAGTATTTT CASSQDLADLTDTQYF 16 TRBJ2-3 - - TRBV3-1
TGTGCCAGCAGCACTATAGCGGGGGGCTCCTACGAGCAGTACTTC CASSTIAGGSYEQYF 15 TRBJ2-7 TRBD2 few TRBV7-2
TGTGCCAGCAGCTTAGTGGGCAGAGATCACAAGAACACCCAGTACTTC CASSLVGRDHKNTQYF 16 TRBJ2-5 - once TRBV11-2
TGTGCCAGCAGCCGCGACGGCACAGATACGCAGTATTTT CASSRDGTDTQYF 13 TRBJ2-3 - - TRBV5-6
TGTGCCAGCAGCTTAGTAGGGGGCGGGGGCGAGCAGTTCTTC CASSLVGGGGEQFF 14 TRBJ2-1 - many TRBV7-2
TGTGCCAGCAGCTTGCCACAGGCGAACACCGGGGAGCTGTTTTTT CASSLPQANTGELFF 15 TRBJ2-2 - many TRBV5-5
TGTGCCAGCTCACCACAGGGTGGAAATAATTCACCCCTCCACTTT CASSPQGGNNSPLHF 15 TRBJ1-6 - few TRBV18
TGTGCCACCTACACCGGGGAGCTGTTTTTT CATYTGELFF 10 TRBJ2-2 - few TRBV7-9
TGCAGCTTATGGGACTATCAAGAGACCCAGTACTTC CSLWDYQETQYF 12 TRBJ2-5 TRBD2 few TRBV29-1
TGTGCCAGCAGCTCAACCAGGAACTATGGCTACACCTTC CASSSTRNYGYTF 13 TRBJ1-2 - many TRBV13
TGCAGTGCTAGATATGGGGCCGGGGATTACGAGCAGTACTTC CSARYGAGDYEQYF 14 TRBJ2-7 - many TRBV20-1
TGTGCCAGCAGGCCAAGTTCACTAGGAGGGAACACCGGGGAGCTGTTTTTT CASRPSSLGGNTGELFF 17 TRBJ2-2 - - TRBV7-6
TGCAGTGCATCCGTGATTAGTAGAGATACGCAGTATTTT CSASVISRDTQYF 13 TRBJ2-3 - few TRBV20-1
TGTGCCACCAGTGACGTGACAGGGGGAAATCAGCCCCAGCATTTT CATSDVTGGNQPQHF 15 TRBJ1-5 TRBD1 few TRBV24-1
TGCGCCAGCAGCTCGGGACAGGGGGTAAACGAGCAGTACTTC CASSSGQGVNEQYF 14 TRBJ2-7 TRBD1 few TRBV5-1
TGTGCCAGCAGTTTAGCAGGGTTGGGGGGGACCAATGAGCAGTTCTTC CASSLAGLGGTNEQFF 16 TRBJ2-1 TRBD2 few TRBV12-3/TRBV12-4
TGCAGTGCTAGGGATCGGGGGGCTGCTAATGAAAAACTGTTTTTT CSARDRGAANEKLFF 15 TRBJ1-4 - few TRBV20-1
TGCAGTGCTCGGGGGCCCAGGCAGGAGCTAAACTATGGCTACACCTTC CSARGPRQELNYGYTF 16 TRBJ1-2 - many TRBV20-1
TGCGCCAGCAGCTCAGACGGGGCTACCACTGAAGCTTTCTTT CASSSDGATTEAFF 14 TRBJ1-1 - - TRBV5-1
TGTGCCACCAGCAGAGCCAGCGGCCAAGAGACCCAGTACTTC CATSRASGQETQYF 14 TRBJ2-5 - many TRBV15
TGCGCCAGCAGTTCTCAGGGTGGCCAGAACACTGAAGCTTTCTTT CASSSQGGQNTEAFF 15 TRBJ1-1 - once TRBV5-1